The entry below describes one T cell receptor beta chain. From germline, CDR1 is MNHEY and CDR2 SVGAGI. This CDR3 contains 15 residues. V lost 9 bases and J lost 2; bases outside the gene matches: 11. Indicated time point: pre-sensitization, week 0. Regarding treatment: therapeutic diphenylcyclopropenone sensitization with weekly scalp DPC. This specimen comes from a study of human T cells and chemical hapten exposure. TCRdb ran MiXCR on the RACE reads and lists one entry per CDR3 protein. The table lists around 300,000 distinct CDR3 sequences, over 7.5% of them singletons. The chain recombines TRBV6-5 with TRBJ1-2; 8 bases align to TRBD1. The clonotype was recovered from a man aged 18 to 29 with alopecia areata. Some clones in this sample may be carry-over from other donors' samples. Sequences were derived from whole blood, sampled in connection with sensitization to the hapten diphenylcyclopropenone (DPC). CDR3 sequence (DNA): TGTGCCAGTTCAGGGGGCGACAGGGGCAACTATGGCTACACCTTC. Translated, it gives CASSGGDRGNYGYTF.